This TCR beta chain appears in the sequencing data of a study of control samples from healthy donors and cancer patients. This clone was seen a handful of times. CDR3 size: 15 residues. The germline V and J ends were trimmed by 7 bases and 4 bases, with 17 bases remaining between them. From germline, CDR1 is MNHEY and CDR2 SVGAGI. Sequenced by immunoSEQ multiplex PCR; TCRdb stores in-frame clones only, minus some. The table lists about 230,000 clones, about four fifths of them singletons. The sequenced sample consisted of PBMCs. The rearrangement joins TRBV6-5 to TRBJ1-5, with D possibly matching TRBD1 (5 bases). The receptor's source is an older woman with lung cancer. This chain's CDR3 is CASTGHQGGNQPQHF. Written as DNA, the CDR3 is TGTGCCAGCACGGGGCATCAGGGTGGGAATCAGCCCCAGCATTTT.